The 11 T cell receptor beta chains below come from one sample, sequenced in a study of blood T cells in healthy people across ages. Combining a sample-barcoded 5' primer with a J-beta primer mix, a second PCR ran for roughly 6 to 11 cycles. One entry per CDR3 protein, called by TCRdb with MiXCR from the 5' RACE reads. The sample gives about 1.8 million distinct CDR3 sequences, less than 50% of which show up once; around 2.1% is in the top ten. The sequencing sample was made of blood. The receptor set was obtained from a woman between 40 and 50 years old in good health.

This clonotype has only one observation. J is TRBJ2-6 and V is TRBV11-2; no firm D call. The CDR3 extends over 16 amino acids. V dropped 5 bases and J dropped 0 bases, with 11 bases sitting between them. Looked up from germline, CDR1 is SGHAT and CDR2 is FQNNGV. CDR3 amino acids: CASSREQHSGANVLTF. The CDR3 nucleotides are TGTGCCAGCAGCCGAGAACAGCACTCTGGGGCCAACGTCCTGACTTTC.

The chain uses TRBV28 and TRBJ2-1; TRBD1 might be the D (6 bases). V shed 6 bases and J shed 8 bases, with 14 bases lying between them. This CDR3 is built from 13 residues. The V gene's germline CDR1 is MDHEN and CDR2 SYDVKM. The CDR3 protein is CASRFQGSDEQFF. The CDR3, as DNA: TGTGCCAGCAGATTCCAGGGGTCCGATGAGCAGTTCTTC. Full variable domain (rest looked up from reference TRBV28 and TRBJ2-1): DVKVTQSSRYLVKRTGEKVFLECVQDMDHENMFWYRQDPGLGLRLIYFSYDVKMKEKGDIPEGYSVSREKKERFSLILESASTNQTSMYLCASRFQGSDEQFFGPGTRLTVL.

The gene calls are TRBV13 and TRBJ2-7; the match to TRBD2 covers 7 bases. Germline V gene sequence: CDR1 PRHDT, CDR2 FYEKMQ (reference sequence). V trimming: 5 bases; J trimming: 6 bases; junction bases outside the gene matches: 13. CDR3 length: 15 residues. CDR3 residues: CASSDNGRGRVEQYF. The CDR3 DNA reads as TGTGCCAGCAGCGACAATGGGCGGGGGAGGGTCGAGCAGTACTTC.

The gene calls are TRBV5-1 and TRBJ2-7; unclear D gene. Trimming shortened V by 2 bases and J by 7 bases, and 7 bases separated the two germline ends. The CDR3 consists of 11 residues. Germline V gives CDR1 SGHRS, CDR2 YFSETQ. The CDR3 protein is CASSLHNEQYF. Written as DNA, the CDR3 is TGCGCCAGCAGCTTACACAATGAGCAGTACTTC.

The J gene is TRBJ2-7, the V gene TRBV20-1; D not resolved. The germline CDR1 and CDR2 sequences are DFQATT and SNEGSKA (reference sequence). The CDR3 length is 13 residues. The ends were cut back, 0 bases at V and 0 bases at J, with 6 bases in the middle. The CDR3 coding sequence is TGCAGTGCTAGAGATTGGCGCTCCTACGAGCAGTACTTC. Protein sequence: CSARDWRSYEQYF.

The CDR3 loop is CATSDPGGARSDYTF. As DNA, the CDR3 is TGTGCCACCAGTGACCCCGGAGGGGCGCGCTCTGACTACACCTTC. The chain recombines TRBV24-1 with TRBJ1-2; weak D call: TRBD1 (5 bases). The ends were cut back, 4 bases at V and 10 bases at J, with 21 bases in the middle. CDR1 and CDR2 (germline): KGHDR, SFDVKD. This CDR3 has 15 residues.

The chain carries TRBV19 and TRBJ2-7; the D gene could be TRBD1 or TRBD2 (5 bases each). Trimming pared 10 bases from V and 2 bases from J, leaving 12 bases between. Germline V gene data show CDR1 as LNHDA and CDR2 as SQIVND (reference sequence). The CDR3 is 12 amino acids. CDR3 in DNA: TGTGCCACCAGGGACCTAACCTACGAGCAGTACTTC. This codes for CATRDLTYEQYF.

The sample holds a few counts of this clonotype. The rearrangement uses TRBV24-1 and TRBJ2-3; D not resolved. The CDR3 has 12 amino acids. The ends were cut back, 2 bases at V and 14 bases at J, with 13 bases in the middle. Germline CDR1 is KGHDR and CDR2 is SFDVKD. In nucleotides, the CDR3 is TGTGCCACCAGTGATTCAAACGGTCCCAGGTATTTT. Translating gives CATSDSNGPRYF.

The rearrangement uses TRBV4-2 and TRBJ1-2, with TRBD1 matching over 7 bases. V was clipped by 0 bases and J by 2 bases; unmatched bases: 3. The CDR3 runs to 15 residues. Looked up from germline, CDR1 is LGHNA and CDR2 is YNFKEQ. DNA for the CDR3: TGTGCCAGCAGCCAAGAAGGGGACAGCAACTATGGCTACACCTTC. It translates to CASSQEGDSNYGYTF.

This clonotype has a handful of counts. This chain joins TRBV12-3 or TRBV12-4 and TRBJ1-2; D is possibly TRBD1 (6 bases). The CDR3 is 15 residues long. Trimming removed 3 bases from V and 0 bases from J, with 11 bases in between. The CDR3 spells CASSLRGDANYGYTF. The CDR3 nucleotides read TGTGCCAGCAGTTTGAGGGGGGACGCTAACTATGGCTACACCTTC.

This clonotype showed up many times. The gene calls are TRBV6-4 and TRBJ2-1; 13 bases map to TRBD2. There are 15 residues in the CDR3. Germline trimming cut 6 bases from V and 7 bases from J; bases unmatched to any gene: 6. Germline V lookup: CDR1 MRHNA, CDR2 SNTAGT. The CDR3 here is CASSRTSGGGNEQFF. The CDR3 DNA reads TGTGCCAGCAGCCGGACTAGCGGGGGAGGGAATGAGCAGTTCTTC.